The table lists the clone carrying this T cell receptor beta chain with a count of one. The antigen remains undetermined. The data derive from a study of OX40 agonist ivuxolimab in advanced cancers. Overall study context: The dose-escalation cohort was approximately 81% male, with a mean age of around 54 years, ranging roughly 20 to 80.

Germline V gene data show CDR1 as KGHSH and CDR2 as LQKENI. The CDR3 is 12 amino acids. The trim removed 8 bases at V and 6 bases at J, leaving 5 bases unmatched. Study observations and caveats: CD4+ T cells averaged fewer expanded clones than CD8+ T cells.

Clones were sequenced by immunoSEQ multiplex PCR, and TCRdb holds only the in-frame ones, with some missing. This table holds about 100,000 clones, 90% found once. This TCR came from an adult with an advanced solid tumor such as melanoma, head and neck, liver or kidney cancer. V and J are TRBV18 and TRBJ2-7; 9 bases line up with TRBD1. The specimen comprised CD4+ or CD8+ T cells sorted from blood, sampled in a trial of the OX40 agonist ivuxolimab. The CDR3 DNA follows: TGTGCCAGCCAACAGGGGGCCCTCGAGCAGTACTTC. Protein sequence: CASQQGALEQYF.